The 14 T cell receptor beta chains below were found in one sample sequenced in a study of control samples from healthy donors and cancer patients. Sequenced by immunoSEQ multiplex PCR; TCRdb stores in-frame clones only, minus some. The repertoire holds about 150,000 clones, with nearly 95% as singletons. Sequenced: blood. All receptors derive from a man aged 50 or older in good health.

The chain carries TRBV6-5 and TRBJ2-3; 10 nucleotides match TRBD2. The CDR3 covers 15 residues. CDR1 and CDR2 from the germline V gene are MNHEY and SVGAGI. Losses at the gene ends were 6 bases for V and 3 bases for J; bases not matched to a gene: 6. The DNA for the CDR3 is TGTGCCAGCAGCCAAGGACTAGCGGTGACAGATACGCAGTATTTT. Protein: CASSQGLAVTDTQYF.

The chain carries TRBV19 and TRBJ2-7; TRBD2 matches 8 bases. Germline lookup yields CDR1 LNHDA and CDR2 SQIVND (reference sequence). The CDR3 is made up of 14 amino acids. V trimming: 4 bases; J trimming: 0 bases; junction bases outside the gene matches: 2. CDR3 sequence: CASSNSGSSYEQYF. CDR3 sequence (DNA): TGTGCCAGTAGTAACAGCGGGAGCTCCTACGAGCAGTACTTC.

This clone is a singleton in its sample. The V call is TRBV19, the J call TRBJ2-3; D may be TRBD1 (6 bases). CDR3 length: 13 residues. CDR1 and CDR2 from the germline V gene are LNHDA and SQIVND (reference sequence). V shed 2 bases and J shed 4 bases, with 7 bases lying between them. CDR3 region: CASSITGPDTQYF. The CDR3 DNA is TGTGCCAGTAGTATAACAGGGCCAGATACGCAGTATTTT.

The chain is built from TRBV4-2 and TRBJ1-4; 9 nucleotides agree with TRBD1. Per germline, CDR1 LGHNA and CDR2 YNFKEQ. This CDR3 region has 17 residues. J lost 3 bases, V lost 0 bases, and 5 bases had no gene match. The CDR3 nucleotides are TGTGCCAGCAGCCAAGAACCAACAGGGGGCCCTAATGAAAAACTGTTTTTT. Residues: CASSQEPTGGPNEKLFF.

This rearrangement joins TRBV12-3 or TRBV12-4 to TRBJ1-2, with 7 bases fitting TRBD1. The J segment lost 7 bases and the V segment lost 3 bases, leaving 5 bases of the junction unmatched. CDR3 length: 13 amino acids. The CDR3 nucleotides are TGTGCCAGCAGTTTGATGGACAGGAGTGGCTACACCTTC. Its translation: CASSLMDRSGYTF.

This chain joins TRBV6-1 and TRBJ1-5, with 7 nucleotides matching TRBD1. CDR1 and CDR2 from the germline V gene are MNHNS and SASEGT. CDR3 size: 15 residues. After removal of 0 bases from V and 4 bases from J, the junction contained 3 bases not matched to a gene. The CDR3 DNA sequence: TGTGCCAGCAGTGAAGCGGGACAGAGTAATCAGCCCCAGCATTTT. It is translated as CASSEAGQSNQPQHF.

CDR3 sequence: CSAITGLWQFF. The CDR3 DNA is TGCAGTGCTATTACGGGACTTTGGCAGTTCTTC. The rearrangement uses TRBV20-1 and TRBJ2-1; D might be TRBD2 (6 bases). The V gene's germline CDR1 is DFQATT and CDR2 SNEGSKA (reference sequence). V was pared by 4 bases and J by 12 bases, with 13 bases between. This CDR3 region has 11 residues.

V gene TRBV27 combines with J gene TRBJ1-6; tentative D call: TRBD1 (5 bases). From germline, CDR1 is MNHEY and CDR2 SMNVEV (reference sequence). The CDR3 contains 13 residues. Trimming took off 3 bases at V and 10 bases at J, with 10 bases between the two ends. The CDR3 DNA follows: TGTGCCAGCAGTTTCCAGACAGAGTCACCCCTCCACTTT. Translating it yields CASSFQTESPLHF.

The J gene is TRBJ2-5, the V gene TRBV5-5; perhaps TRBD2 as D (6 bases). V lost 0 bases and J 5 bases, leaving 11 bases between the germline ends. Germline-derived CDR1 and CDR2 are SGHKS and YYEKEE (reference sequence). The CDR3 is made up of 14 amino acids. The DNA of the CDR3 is TGTGCCAGCAGCTTGGGCGGGATGGAGGAGACCCAGTACTTC. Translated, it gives CASSLGGMEETQYF.

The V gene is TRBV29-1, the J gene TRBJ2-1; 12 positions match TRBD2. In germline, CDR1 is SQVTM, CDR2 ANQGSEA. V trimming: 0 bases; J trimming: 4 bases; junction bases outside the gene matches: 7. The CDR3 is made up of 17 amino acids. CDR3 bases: TGCAGCGTTGAAGATCGGTTGGGACTAGCGGGTTACAATGAGCAGTTCTTC. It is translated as CSVEDRLGLAGYNEQFF.

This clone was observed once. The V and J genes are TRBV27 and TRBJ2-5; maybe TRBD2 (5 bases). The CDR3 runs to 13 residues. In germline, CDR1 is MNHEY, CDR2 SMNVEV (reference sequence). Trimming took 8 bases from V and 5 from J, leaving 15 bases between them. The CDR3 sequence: CASALAGRETQYF. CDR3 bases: TGTGCCAGCGCCCTGGCGGGCCGGGAGACCCAGTACTTC.

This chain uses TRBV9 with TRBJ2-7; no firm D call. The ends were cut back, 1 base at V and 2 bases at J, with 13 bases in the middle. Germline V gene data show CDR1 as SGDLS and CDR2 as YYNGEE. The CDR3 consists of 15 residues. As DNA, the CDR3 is TGTGCCAGCAGCGTACAAGGGTTACCTACCTACGAGCAGTACTTC. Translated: CASSVQGLPTYEQYF.

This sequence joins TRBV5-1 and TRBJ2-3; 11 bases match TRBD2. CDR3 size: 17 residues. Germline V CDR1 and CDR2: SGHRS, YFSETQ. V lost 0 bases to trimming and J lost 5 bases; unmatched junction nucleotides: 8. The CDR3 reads CASSLVGSGRAEDTQYF. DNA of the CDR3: TGCGCCAGCAGCTTGGTGGGTAGCGGGAGGGCCGAAGATACGCAGTATTTT. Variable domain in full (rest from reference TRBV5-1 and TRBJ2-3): KAGVTQTPRYLIKTRGQQVTLSCSPISGHRSVSWYQQTPGQGLQFLFEYFSETQRNKGNFPGRFSGRQFSNSRSEMNVSTLELGDSALYLCASSLVGSGRAEDTQYFGPGTRLTVL.

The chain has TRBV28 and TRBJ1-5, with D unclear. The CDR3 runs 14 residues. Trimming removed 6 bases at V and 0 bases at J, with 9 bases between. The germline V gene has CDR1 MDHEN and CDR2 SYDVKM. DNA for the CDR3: TGTGCCAGCAGGGAGGGCGTTAGCAATCAGCCCCAGCATTTT. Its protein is CASREGVSNQPQHF.